The sequence of this TCR beta chain was determined in a study of STAT5B mutations in CD4+ large granular lymphocyte leukemia. The survey-level immunoSEQ assay was used. Generated by immunoSEQ multiplex PCR, the TCRdb table keeps only in-frame clones and is missing some. The data contain nearly 30,000 clones, 65% to 85% of them singletons. CDR1 is SGHTS, CDR2 YDEGEE, per germline. The CDR3 sequence is 15 residues long. V lost 0 bases and J 3 bases, leaving 10 bases between the germline ends. This clonotype was obtained from a human donor in good health. The sample consisted of CD4+ T cells from blood buffy coats. This sequence joins TRBV5-8 and TRBJ1-5; a possible D gene is TRBD1 (6 bases). The CDR3 DNA sequence: TGTGCCAGCAGCTTGGAGGGGGGCCACAATCAGCCCCAGCATTTT. It yields the protein CASSLEGGHNQPQHF.